The T cell receptor (beta chain) described here comes from a study of beta chain bispecific antibodies for T cell cancers. Study overall: Surface TRBV12 (TRBV12-3) was on Jurkat, TRBV5-5 on HPB-ALL. Study results and caveats: Versus anti-CD19, anti-TRBV12 exposure cut the TRBV12-3 share of TRBV signal by approximately 99%. Normal T cells contributed less of the targeted TRBV signal than the leukemia cells did.

Clonotypes were quantified using unique molecular identifier barcodes. From the 5' RACE reads, TCRdb called clonotypes with MiXCR, one entry per CDR3 protein. The sample has 20,000 to 25,000 distinct CDR3 sequences, around 2% seen once. Either OKT3 anti-CD3 antibody or CD3/CD28 beads expanded T cells from blood mononuclear cells over roughly 3 days. This sample: Jurkat plus normal T cells with anti-TRBV12 bispecific. Cocultures held around 50,000 normal T cells, around 50,000 targets, and bispecific antibody. The table lists this clonotype with many counts. The antigen is unknown. The CDR3 consists of 14 residues. Germline V gene sequence: CDR1 GTSNPN, CDR2 SVGIG (reference sequence). J gave up 10 bases and V 3 bases, and 9 bases lay outside the gene matches.

The material was healthy donor T cells cultured with leukemia cells, obtained from a culture containing a bispecific antibody targeting TCR Vbeta12. This clonotype was sampled from a human donor in good health. Some clones in this sample may be carry-over from other donors' samples. The chain joins TRBV30 to TRBJ1-4, with 9 positions matching TRBD1. CDR3 protein: CAWREQGAPAKLFF. CDR3 nucleotide sequence: TGTGCCTGGAGAGAACAGGGGGCGCCGGCAAAACTGTTTTTT.